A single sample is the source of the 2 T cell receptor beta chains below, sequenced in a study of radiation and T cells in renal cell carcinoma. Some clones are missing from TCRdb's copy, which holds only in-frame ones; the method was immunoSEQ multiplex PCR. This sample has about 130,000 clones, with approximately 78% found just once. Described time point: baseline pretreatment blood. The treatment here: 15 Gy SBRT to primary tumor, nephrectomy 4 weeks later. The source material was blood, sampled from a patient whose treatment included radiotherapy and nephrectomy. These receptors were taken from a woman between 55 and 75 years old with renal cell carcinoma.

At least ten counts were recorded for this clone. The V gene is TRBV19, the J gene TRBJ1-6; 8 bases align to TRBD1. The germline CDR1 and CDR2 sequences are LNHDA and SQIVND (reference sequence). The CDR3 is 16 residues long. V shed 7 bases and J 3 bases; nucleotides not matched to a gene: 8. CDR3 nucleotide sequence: TGTGCCAGTAACGGACAGGGATCGAGCTATAATTCACCCCTCCACTTT. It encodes CASNGQGSSYNSPLHF. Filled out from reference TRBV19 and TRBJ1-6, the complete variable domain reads DGGITQSPKYLFRKEGQNVTLSCEQNLNHDAMYWYRQDPGQGLRLIYYSQIVNDFQKGDIAEGYSVSREKKESFPLTVTSAQKNPTAFYLCASNGQGSSYNSPLHFGNGTRLTVT.

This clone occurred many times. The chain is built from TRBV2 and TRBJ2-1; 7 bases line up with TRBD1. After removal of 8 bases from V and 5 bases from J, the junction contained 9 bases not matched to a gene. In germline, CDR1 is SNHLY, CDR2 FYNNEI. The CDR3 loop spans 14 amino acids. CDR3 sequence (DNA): TGTGCCAGCCACCGGGACAGCTCTAACAATGAGCAGTTCTTC. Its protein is CASHRDSSNNEQFF. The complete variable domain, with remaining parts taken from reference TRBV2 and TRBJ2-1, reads EPEVTQTPSHQVTQMGQEVILRCVPISNHLYFYWYRQILGQKVEFLVSFYNNEISEKSEIFDDQFSVERPDGSNFTLKIRSTKLEDSAMYFCASHRDSSNNEQFFGPGTRLTVL.